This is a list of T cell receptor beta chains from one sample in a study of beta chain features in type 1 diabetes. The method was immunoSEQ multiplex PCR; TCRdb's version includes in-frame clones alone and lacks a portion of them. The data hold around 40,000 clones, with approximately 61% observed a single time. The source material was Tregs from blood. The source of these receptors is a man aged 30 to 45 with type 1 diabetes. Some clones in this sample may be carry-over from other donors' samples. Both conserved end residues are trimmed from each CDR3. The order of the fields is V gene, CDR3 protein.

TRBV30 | AWSVGEPAGGYT
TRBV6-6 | ASSTGRIEAF
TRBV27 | ASSGISGGRPSTDTQY
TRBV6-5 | ASSYSIRTSGNTIY
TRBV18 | ASSRDITYNEQF
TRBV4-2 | ASSHHSGYEQF
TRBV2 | ASRQGATEQY
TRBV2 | ASTKLHSYQETQY
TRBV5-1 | ASSLDGETQY
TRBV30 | AWSLQGARETQY
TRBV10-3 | AISESSWDTSYEQY
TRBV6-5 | ASSLSGGTDTQY
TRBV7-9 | ASSLVVGTNSYEQY
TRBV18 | ASSRDDRGGSGAF
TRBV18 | ASSPGTDSSYEQY
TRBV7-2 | ASSLVGTQGTEAF
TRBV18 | ASSPGEIRAYEQY
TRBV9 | ASSVPGSGANVLT
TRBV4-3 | ASSQLGGAYGYT
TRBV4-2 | ASSQRGSQPQH
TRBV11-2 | ASSPFSGQGSYEQY
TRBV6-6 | ASSYPQQF
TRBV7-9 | ASSLGGGGKTDTQY
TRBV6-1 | ASSVQGVYGYT
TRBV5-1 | ASSYGTGGQETQY
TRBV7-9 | ASSLAQENNSPLH
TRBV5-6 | ASSFDRVETQY
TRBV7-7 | ASSPSGQTQY
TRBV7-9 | ASSLAGQARDEQF
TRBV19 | ASSKSGVVQETQY
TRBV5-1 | ASSWTEGTEAF
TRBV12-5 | ASGLPRGWGTTEAF
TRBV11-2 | ASQGQALGYT
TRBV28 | ASSRPGQGEEKLF
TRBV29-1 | SVVDSLTYEQY
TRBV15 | ATSSPRVNTEAF
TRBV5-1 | ASKPGQGTTGYT
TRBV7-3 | ASSRWRADTDTQY